This T cell receptor beta chain was sequenced for a study of CXCR3-negative and CXCR3-positive naive CD8 T cells. The CDR3 loop spans 16 amino acids. CDR1 and CDR2 from the germline V gene are GTSNPN and SVGIG (reference sequence). Study-wide results and caveats: The study found more hydrophobic TRB CDR3s in CXCR3-positive naive cells than in CXCR3-negative naive cells.

Comments on this clonotype: Its antigen is currently unknown.

cDNA libraries for TRB were generated by 5' RACE incorporating UMI labels. TCRdb re-called the 5' RACE reads and shows each CDR3 protein once, DNA omitted. The ten most abundant clones cover 0.25% to 0.35% of a sample with around 160,000 distinct CDR3 sequences. The V and J genes are TRBV30 and TRBJ1-1; as DNA is missing, the TRBD1 call by TCRdb cannot be tested. The TCR was taken from a human donor in good health. Some clones in this sample may be carry-over from other donors' samples. The sequenced sample consisted of naive CXCR3+ CD8+ T cells from blood. Subset described: CD45RO-CCR7+CD27+CD95- naive CD8+ T cells expressing CXCR3 (TNR3+). The CDR3 protein is CAWSEGIGVLGTEAFF.